This T cell receptor beta chain was recorded in a study of memory CD4+ T cells and cytomegalovirus serostatus. Study-wide results and caveats: The CMV-associated TCR signature appears largely within the CD4+ memory repertoire.

This CDR3 has 16 amino acids. Trimming at V came to 1 base and at J to 2 bases, leaving 7 bases not matched to a gene. Germline CDR1 reads SGHNT; CDR2 reads YYREEE (reference sequence). Using immunoSEQ multiplex PCR, the repertoire was profiled, and TCRdb retains in-frame clones only, with some absent. The sample includes under 35,000 clones, about 80% of them seen just once. Notes on this clone: Its antigen is as yet unknown.

Single viable CD3+CD4+CD8-CD45RO+ cells were sorted as the memory CD4+ T cells. The source of this sequence is an adult in good health and CMV-seronegative. Some clones in this sample may be carry-over from other donors' samples. The J gene is TRBJ2-3, the V gene TRBV5-4; 7 bases fit TRBD2. Sequencing input: memory CD4+ T cells from blood. The CDR3 here is CASSLSGGGLTDTQYF. In DNA form, the CDR3 reads TGTGCCAGCAGCTTGAGTGGGGGGGGACTCACAGATACGCAGTATTTT.